What follows are 3 T cell receptor beta chains derived from one specimen sequenced in a study of blood T cells in healthy people across ages (dated by TCRdb to the mid-2010s). Library creation used 5' RACE. The instrument given in TCRdb is Illumina HiSeq 2500. A second PCR of about 6 to 11 cycles was run with a J-beta primer mix and a sample-barcoded 5' primer. The public reads were reanalyzed by TCRdb: fastp trimming at Q25, MiXCR alignment, in-frame beta chains only. Under each unique CDR3 protein, matching rows form one entry showing the most common genes and DNA. The sample profile shows about 800,000 distinct CDR3 sequences; about 46% of them were found once. Of the sample, 18% is held by the ten largest clones. The specimen sequenced was blood. These receptors all come from an older man in good health.

The chain recombines TRBV28 with TRBJ1-2, with D unclear. This CDR3 comprises 14 residues. Trimming removed 2 bases at V and 3 bases at J, with 10 bases between. CDR1 and CDR2 from the germline V gene are MDHEN and SYDVKM. The CDR3 DNA follows: TGTGCCAGCAGTTTAGCGGGATTGGACTATGGCTACACCTTC. Encoded protein: CASSLAGLDYGYTF.

On this clonotype: A junction end diverges from the germline sequence, so it may reflect a read error. The chain combines TRBV7-2 with TRBJ2-5; perhaps TRBD1 as D (6 bases). Per the germline V gene, CDR1 is SGHTA and CDR2 is FQGNSA. This CDR3 is 14 amino acids long. The CDR3 here is CASSSGQSQETRYF. CDR3 DNA: TGTGCCAGCAGCTCCGGACAGAGTCAAGAGACCCGGTACTTC. Looking up the rest from reference TRBV7-2 and TRBJ2-5 gives the full variable domain: GAGVSQSPSNKVTEKGKDVELRCDPISGHTALYWYRQSLGQGLEFLIYFQGNSAPDKSGLPSDRFSAERTGGSVSTLTIQRTQQEDSAVYLCASSSGQSQETRYFGPGTRLLVL.

This clonotype was detected only a few times. The chain recombines TRBV4-3 with TRBJ2-5, with D hard to call. The CDR3 is made up of 14 amino acids. Trimming shortened V by 0 bases and J by 11 bases, and 16 bases separated the two germline ends. Germline CDR1 LGHNA, CDR2 YSLEER. For the CDR3, the DNA is TGCGCCAGCAGCCAAGATCTGTCCAGACATGAGCAGTACTTC. Protein sequence: CASSQDLSRHEQYF.